One TCR beta chain is described in this entry. Its antigen is unidentified. Germline CDR1 MNHNS, CDR2 SASEGT. Between the trimmed V and J ends, which lost 6 bases and 5 bases, there was a span of 17 bases. This CDR3 has 14 amino acids. These data are taken from a study of cytomegalovirus exposure and HLA in healthy donors. Whole-study context: The same platform as the approximately 670 first-cohort repertoires was used for the roughly 130 validation repertoires, a later analysis reported.

Sequencing used immunoSEQ multiplex PCR; TCRdb keeps in-frame clones, though not all of them. The table lists 180,000 or so clones, around 86% of them singletons, with 2.7% in the top ten. Findings and caveats of the study: High specificity and sensitivity for cytomegalovirus status were reported for the classifier. TCR beta chains numbering approximately 150 were designated cytomegalovirus-associated. Most observed TCR sequences were rare, whereas some public TCRs were detected in many donors.

V is TRBV6-1 and J is TRBJ2-7, with D unclear. This TCR came from a man younger than 35 in good health and CMV-seropositive. The sequenced sample was PBMCs. CDR3 sequence: CASREIYIRNEQYF. The DNA of the CDR3 is TGTGCCAGCAGGGAAATATACATCAGGAACGAGCAGTACTTC.